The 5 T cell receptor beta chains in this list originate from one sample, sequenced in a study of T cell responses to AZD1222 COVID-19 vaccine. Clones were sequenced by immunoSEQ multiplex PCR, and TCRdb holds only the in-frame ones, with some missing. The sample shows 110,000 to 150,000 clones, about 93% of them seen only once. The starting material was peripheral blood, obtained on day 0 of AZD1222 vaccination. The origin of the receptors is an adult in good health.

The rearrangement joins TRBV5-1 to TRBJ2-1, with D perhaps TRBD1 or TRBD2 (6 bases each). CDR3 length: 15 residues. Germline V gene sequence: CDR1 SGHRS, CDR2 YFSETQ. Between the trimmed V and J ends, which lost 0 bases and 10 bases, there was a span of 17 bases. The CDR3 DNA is TGCGCCAGCAGCTTGGACTTCTCGGGGGCCGGAGAGCAGTTCTTC. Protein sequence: CASSLDFSGAGEQFF.

The CDR3 region has the DNA TGTGCCAGTACAATGAGGGGGATCAATCAGCCCCAGCATTTT. Protein sequence: CASTMRGINQPQHF. The chain has TRBV19 and TRBJ1-5; D is possibly TRBD1 (6 bases). V was cut by 7 bases and J by 3 bases, with 13 bases left in between. The CDR3 is made up of 14 amino acids. Germline-derived CDR1 and CDR2 are LNHDA and SQIVND (reference sequence).

CDR3 residues: CASSPFSGASGGYTF. In nucleotides, the CDR3 is TGTGCCAGTAGTCCGTTCTCAGGGGCGTCGGGCGGCTACACCTTC. The V call is TRBV19, the J call TRBJ1-2, with D perhaps TRBD1 (6 bases). CDR1 is LNHDA, CDR2 SQIVND, per germline (reference sequence). There are 15 residues in the CDR3. V shed 5 bases and J shed 8 bases, with 21 bases lying between them.

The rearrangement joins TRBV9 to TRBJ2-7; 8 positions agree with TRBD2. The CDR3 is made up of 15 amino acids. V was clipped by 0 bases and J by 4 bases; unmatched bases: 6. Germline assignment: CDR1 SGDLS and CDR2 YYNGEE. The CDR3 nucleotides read TGTGCCAGCAGCGTAGGCCCAGCGGGGGTATACGAGCAGTACTTC. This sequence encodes CASSVGPAGVYEQYF.

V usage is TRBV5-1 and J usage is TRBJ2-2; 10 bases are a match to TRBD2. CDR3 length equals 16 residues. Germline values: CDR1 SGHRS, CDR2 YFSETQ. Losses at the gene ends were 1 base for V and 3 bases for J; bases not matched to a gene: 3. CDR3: CASSLSGRADTGELFF. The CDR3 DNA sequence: TGCGCCAGCAGCTTGAGCGGGAGGGCCGACACCGGGGAGCTGTTTTTT.